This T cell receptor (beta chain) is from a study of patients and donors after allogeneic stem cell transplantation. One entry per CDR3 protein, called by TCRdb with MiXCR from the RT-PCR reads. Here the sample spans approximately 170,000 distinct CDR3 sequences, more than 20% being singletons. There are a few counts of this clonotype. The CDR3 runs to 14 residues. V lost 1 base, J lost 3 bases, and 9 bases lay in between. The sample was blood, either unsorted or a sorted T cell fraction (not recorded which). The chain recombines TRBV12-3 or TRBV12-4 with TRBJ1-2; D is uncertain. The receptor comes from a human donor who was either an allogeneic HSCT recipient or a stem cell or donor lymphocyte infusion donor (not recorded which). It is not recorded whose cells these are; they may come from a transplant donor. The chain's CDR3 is CASSLGYRDYGYTF. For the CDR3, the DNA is TGTGCCAGCAGTTTAGGATACAGAGACTATGGCTACACCTTC.